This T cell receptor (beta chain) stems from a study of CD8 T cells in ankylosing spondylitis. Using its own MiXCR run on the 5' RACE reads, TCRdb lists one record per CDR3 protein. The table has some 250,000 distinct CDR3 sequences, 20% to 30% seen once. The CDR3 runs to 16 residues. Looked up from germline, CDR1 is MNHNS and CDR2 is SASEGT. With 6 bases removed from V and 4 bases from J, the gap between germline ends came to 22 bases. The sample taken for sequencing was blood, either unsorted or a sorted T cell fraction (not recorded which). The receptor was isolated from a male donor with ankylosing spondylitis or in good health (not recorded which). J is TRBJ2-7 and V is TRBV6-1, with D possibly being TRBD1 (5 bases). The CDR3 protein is CASSGQGAPPRYEQYF. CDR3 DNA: TGTGCCAGCAGCGGACAAGGGGCGCCCCCTCGTTACGAGCAGTACTTC.